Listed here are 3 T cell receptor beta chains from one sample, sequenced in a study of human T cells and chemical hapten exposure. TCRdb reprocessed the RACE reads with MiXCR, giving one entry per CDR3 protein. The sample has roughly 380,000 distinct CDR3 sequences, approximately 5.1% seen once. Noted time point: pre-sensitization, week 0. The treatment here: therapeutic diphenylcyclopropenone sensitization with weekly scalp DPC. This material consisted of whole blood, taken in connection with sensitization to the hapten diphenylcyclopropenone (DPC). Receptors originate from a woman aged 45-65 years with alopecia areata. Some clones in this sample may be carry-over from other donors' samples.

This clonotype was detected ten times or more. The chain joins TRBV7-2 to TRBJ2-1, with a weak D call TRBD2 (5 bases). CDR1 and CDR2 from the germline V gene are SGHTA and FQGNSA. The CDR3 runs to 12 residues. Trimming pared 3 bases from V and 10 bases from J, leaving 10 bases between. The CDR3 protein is CASSFSAQEQFF. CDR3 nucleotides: TGTGCCAGCAGCTTTAGCGCACAAGAGCAGTTCTTC.

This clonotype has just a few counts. As DNA, the CDR3 is TGCAGCGTCCAGGGGACTGGGGCCAACGTCCTGACTTTC. It codes for CSVQGTGANVLTF. V is TRBV29-1 and J is TRBJ2-6; perhaps TRBD1 as D (6 bases). This CDR3 is built from 13 residues. CDR1 is SQVTM and CDR2 is ANQGSEA in the germline V gene. Deletions cut 6 bases from V and 2 bases from J, with 8 bases between. Supplemented by reference TRBV29-1 and TRBJ2-6, the full variable domain reads SAVISQKPSRDICQRGTSLTIQCQVDSQVTMMFWYRQQPGQSLTLIATANQGSEATYESGFVIDKFPISRPNLTFSTLTVSNMSPEDSSIYLCSVQGTGANVLTFGAGSRLTVL.

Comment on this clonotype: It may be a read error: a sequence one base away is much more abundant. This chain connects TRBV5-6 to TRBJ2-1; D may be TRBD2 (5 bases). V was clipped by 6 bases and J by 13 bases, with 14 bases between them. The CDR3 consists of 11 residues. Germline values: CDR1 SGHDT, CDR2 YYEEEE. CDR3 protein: CASKLGSLQFF. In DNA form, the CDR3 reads TGTGCCAGCAAACTTGGGAGCCTACAGTTCTTC. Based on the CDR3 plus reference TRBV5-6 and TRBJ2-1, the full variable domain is DAGVTQSPTHLIKTRGQQVTLRCSPKSGHDTVSWYQQALGQGPQFIFQYYEEEERQRGNFPDRFSGHQFPNYSSELNVNALLLGDSALYLCASKLGSLQFFGPGTRLTVL.